These 7 T cell receptor beta chains came from one sample sequenced in a study of cytomegalovirus exposure and HLA in healthy donors. Use of 60 Vbeta and 13 Jbeta primers characterized the PCR. The data were produced by immunoSEQ multiplex PCR, yet TCRdb's version contains in-frame clones alone and is incomplete. The data show roughly 160,000 clones, with approximately 84% seen just once and about 1% held by the top ten. The material sequenced was PBMCs. The receptors come from a man between 25 and 39 years old in good health and CMV-seronegative.

This chain connects TRBV9 to TRBJ2-3; no definite D call. V was clipped by 0 bases and J by 1 base, with 15 bases between them. Germline loops: CDR1 SGDLS, CDR2 YYNGEE. The CDR3 contains 17 residues. The CDR3 spells CASSVEDGVWGTDTQYF. In nucleotides, the CDR3 is TGTGCCAGCAGCGTAGAGGATGGAGTTTGGGGCACAGATACGCAGTATTTT.

The chain couples TRBV21-1 to TRBJ2-2; the D call in the table, TRBD1, was not verified against the DNA. TRBV21-1 is a documented pseudogene. The CDR3 length is 15 residues. CDR3 nucleotide sequence: TGTGCCAGCATCCCAAAGGGGGCTGCCACCGGGGAGCTGTTTTTT. Its protein is CASIPKGAATGELFF.

The chain has TRBV29-1 and TRBJ2-2; D is possibly TRBD2 (6 bases). CDR1 is SQVTM, CDR2 ANQGSEA, per germline. CDR3 length: 15 residues. The V gene lost 5 bases and the J gene lost 2 bases, with 15 bases spanning the gap. CDR3 loop: CSVRGLAPNTGELFF. DNA of the CDR3: TGCAGCGTTCGTGGTCTAGCGCCTAACACCGGGGAGCTGTTTTTT.

V and J are TRBV28 and TRBJ2-5; D possibly corresponds to TRBD1 (6 bases). Germline V gene data show CDR1 as MDHEN and CDR2 as SYDVKM. There are 16 residues in the CDR3. Trimming removed 5 bases from V and 7 bases from J, with 23 bases in between. CDR3 region: CASSSDTGTGWRTQYF. The CDR3 DNA sequence: TGTGCCAGCAGTAGCGATACAGGGACCGGTTGGAGGACCCAGTACTTC.

This clone was recorded once. The chain carries TRBV5-1 and TRBJ1-1, with no clear D. CDR3 length: 13 amino acids. V lost 0 bases, J lost 11 bases, and 14 bases lay in between. Germline V gene lookup returns CDR1 SGHRS and CDR2 YFSETQ. The CDR3, as DNA: TGCGCCAGCAGCTTGGCCAGTGGGAGCGGGGCTTTCTTT. The encoded protein is CASSLASGSGAFF.

The chain recombines TRBV19 with TRBJ1-5, with TRBD1 identical over 8 bases. The trim removed 1 base at V and 3 bases at J, leaving 8 bases unmatched. CDR1 is LNHDA, CDR2 SQIVND, per germline (reference sequence). This CDR3 is built from 17 residues. In nucleotides, the CDR3 is TGTGCCAGTAGTATAGGACGTGGACAGGGTTCCAATCAGCCCCAGCATTTT. The encoded protein is CASSIGRGQGSNQPQHF. The complete variable domain, with remaining parts taken from reference TRBV19 and TRBJ1-5, reads DGGITQSPKYLFRKEGQNVTLSCEQNLNHDAMYWYRQDPGQGLRLIYYSQIVNDFQKGDIAEGYSVSREKKESFPLTVTSAQKNPTAFYLCASSIGRGQGSNQPQHFGDGTRLSIL.

Concerning this clone: The same CDR3 arises from other DNA sequences in this sample as well. The chain carries TRBV27 and TRBJ2-7; D perhaps matches TRBD1 (6 bases). The CDR3 length is 13 residues. CDR1 MNHEY and CDR2 SMNVEV come from the germline V gene (reference sequence). Trimming shortened V by 5 bases and J by 2 bases, and 10 bases separated the two germline ends. This CDR3 reads CASSADRAYEQYF. CDR3 coding DNA: TGTGCCAGCAGTGCGGACAGAGCCTACGAGCAGTACTTC.